Included here is one T cell receptor (beta chain) sequence, with context. There are many counts of this clonotype. There is no known antigen for this receptor. No base qualities exist here, and no much larger clone lies one base off it. This sample was sequenced with an Illumina HiSeq 1500. TCRdb ran its own pipeline on the public reads, namely fastp trimming at Q25 and MiXCR clone calling, and kept in-frame beta chains. Identical CDR3 proteins give one entry, which carries the most common genes and DNA. The sample table holds some 150,000 distinct CDR3 sequences, of which around 24% were seen once. Jointly, the top ten make up approximately 11% of the sample. As encoded in the germline V gene, CDR1 is SGHTA while CDR2 is FQGNSA. The junction shows trimming of 1 base on V and 1 base on J, plus 8 bases between the germline ends. Spanning cysteine to phenylalanine, the CDR3 consists of 15 amino acids. Only CDR3 DNA remains: 45 bases, in frame from the first base.

These data originate in a study of T cell repertoires in cytomegalovirus infection (dated by TCRdb to the late 2010s). As for the study more broadly: The HLA type of each donor mattered for the analysis, because public TCR beta signatures pointed to carriage of CMV infection along with the matching HLA type. On the study overall, not on this receptor specifically: Cumulative frequency of public TCR beta family members discriminated carriers of CMV infection plus the relevant HLA type in this cohort and an independent roughly 330-donor cohort. The ex vivo response was dominated by HLA-C-restricted CMV-specific TCR beta clonotypes, which also provided the single most frequent clonotype in two of eight donors.

This TCR derives from a human donor in good health (CMV status not recorded). Some clones in this sample may be carry-over from other donors' samples. Sequencing was done on a sample of PBMCs. The rearranged segments are TRBV7-2 and TRBJ1-5, with no confidently assigned D gene. The DNA is TGTGCCAGCAGCTTAGGGGTGGGGAGCAATCAGCCCCAGCATTTT. It codes for CASSLGVGSNQPQHF.